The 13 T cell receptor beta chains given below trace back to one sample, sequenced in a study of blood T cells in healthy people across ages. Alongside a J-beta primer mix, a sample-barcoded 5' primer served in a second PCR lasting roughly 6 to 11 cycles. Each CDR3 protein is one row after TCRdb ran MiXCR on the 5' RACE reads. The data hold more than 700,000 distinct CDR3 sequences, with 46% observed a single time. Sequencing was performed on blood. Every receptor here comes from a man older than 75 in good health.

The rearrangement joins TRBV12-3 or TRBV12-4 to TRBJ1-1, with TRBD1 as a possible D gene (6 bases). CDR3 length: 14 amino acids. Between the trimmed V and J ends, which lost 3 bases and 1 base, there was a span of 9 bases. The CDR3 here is CASSLGATNTEAFF. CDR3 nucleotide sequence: TGTGCCAGCAGTTTGGGGGCGACGAACACTGAAGCTTTCTTT.

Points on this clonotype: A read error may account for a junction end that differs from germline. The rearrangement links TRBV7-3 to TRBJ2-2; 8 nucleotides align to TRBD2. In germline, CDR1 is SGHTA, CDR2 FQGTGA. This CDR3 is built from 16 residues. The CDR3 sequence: CASSLAGGRNTGELFF. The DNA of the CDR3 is TGCGCCAGCAGCCTGGCGGGAGGACGGAACACCGGGGAGCTGTTTTTT. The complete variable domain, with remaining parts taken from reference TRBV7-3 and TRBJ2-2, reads GAGVSQTPSNKVTEKGKYVELRCDPISGHTALYWYRQSLGQGPEFLIYFQGTGAADDSGLPNDRFFAVRPEGSVSTLKIQRTERGDSAVYLCASSLAGGRNTGELFFGEGSRLTVL.

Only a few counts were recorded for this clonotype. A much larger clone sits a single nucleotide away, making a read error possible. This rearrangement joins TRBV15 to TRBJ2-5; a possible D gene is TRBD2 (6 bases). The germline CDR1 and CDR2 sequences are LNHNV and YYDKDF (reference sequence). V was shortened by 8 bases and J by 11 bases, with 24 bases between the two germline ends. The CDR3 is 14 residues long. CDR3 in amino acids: CATQQEGTYNEQYF. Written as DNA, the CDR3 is TGTGCCACCCAGCAGGAGGGCACCTACAATGAGCAGTACTTC.

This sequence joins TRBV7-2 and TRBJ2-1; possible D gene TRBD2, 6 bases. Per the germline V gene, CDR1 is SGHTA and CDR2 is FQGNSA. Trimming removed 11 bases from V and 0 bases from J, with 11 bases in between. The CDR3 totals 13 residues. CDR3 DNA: TGTGCCTGCGGGGCTTTCTCCTACAATGAGCAGTTCTTC. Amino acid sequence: CACGAFSYNEQFF.

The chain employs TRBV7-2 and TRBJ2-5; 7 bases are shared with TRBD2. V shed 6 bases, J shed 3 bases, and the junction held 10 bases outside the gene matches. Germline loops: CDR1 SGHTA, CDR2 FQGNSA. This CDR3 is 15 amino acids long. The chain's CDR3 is CASRTTLAAEETQYF. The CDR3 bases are TGTGCCAGCAGAACAACCCTAGCGGCCGAAGAGACCCAGTACTTC.

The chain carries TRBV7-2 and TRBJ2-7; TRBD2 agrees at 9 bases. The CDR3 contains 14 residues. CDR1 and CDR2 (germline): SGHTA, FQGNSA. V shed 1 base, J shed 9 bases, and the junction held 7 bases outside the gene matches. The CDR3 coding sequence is TGTGCCAGCAGCTTAGTCCTAGCGGGGAATGTGCAGTACTTC. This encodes CASSLVLAGNVQYF.

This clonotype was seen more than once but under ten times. CDR3 coding DNA: TGCAGTGCTAGGGCGCCTACCCCCCTTAGCAATGAGCAGTTCTTC. Encoded protein: CSARAPTPLSNEQFF. The V and J genes are TRBV20-1 and TRBJ2-1, with D unresolved. The germline CDR1 and CDR2 sequences are DFQATT and SNEGSKA (reference sequence). The V and J ends lost 3 bases and 6 bases respectively, with 18 bases between them. The CDR3 is made up of 15 amino acids.

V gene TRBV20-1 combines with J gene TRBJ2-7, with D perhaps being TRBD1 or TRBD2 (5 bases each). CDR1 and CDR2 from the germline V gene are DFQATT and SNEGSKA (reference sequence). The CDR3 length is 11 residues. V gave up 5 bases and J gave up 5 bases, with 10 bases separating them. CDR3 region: CSAAREHEQYF. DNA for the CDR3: TGCAGTGCTGCCAGGGAGCACGAGCAGTACTTC.

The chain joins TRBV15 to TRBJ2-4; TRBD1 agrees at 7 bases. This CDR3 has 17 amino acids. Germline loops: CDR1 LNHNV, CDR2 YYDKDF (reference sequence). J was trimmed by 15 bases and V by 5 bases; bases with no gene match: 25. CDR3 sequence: CATSASLRGPGIGERYF. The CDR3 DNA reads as TGTGCCACCAGCGCCTCTCTGAGGGGGCCCGGGATAGGAGAGCGGTACTTC. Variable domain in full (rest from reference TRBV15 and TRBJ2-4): DAMVIQNPRYQVTQFGKPVTLSCSQTLNHNVMYWYQQKSSQAPKLLFHYYDKDFNNEADTPDNFQSRRPNTSFCFLDIRSPGLGDTAMYLCATSASLRGPGIGERYFGAGTRLSVL.

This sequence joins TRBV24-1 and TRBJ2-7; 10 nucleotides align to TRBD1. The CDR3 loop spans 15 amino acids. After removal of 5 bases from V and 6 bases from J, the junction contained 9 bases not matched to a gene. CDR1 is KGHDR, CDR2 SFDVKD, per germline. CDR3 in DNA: TGTGCCACCAGTGGGGGGGGACAGGGGCGTTTCGAGCAGTACTTC. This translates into CATSGGGQGRFEQYF.

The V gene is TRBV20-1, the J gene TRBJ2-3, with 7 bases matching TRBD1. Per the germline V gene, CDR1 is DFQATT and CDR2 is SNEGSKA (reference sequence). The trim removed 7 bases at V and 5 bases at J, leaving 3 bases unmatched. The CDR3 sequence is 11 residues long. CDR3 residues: CSVPGGDTQYF. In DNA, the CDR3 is TGCAGTGTACCAGGGGGAGATACGCAGTATTTT.

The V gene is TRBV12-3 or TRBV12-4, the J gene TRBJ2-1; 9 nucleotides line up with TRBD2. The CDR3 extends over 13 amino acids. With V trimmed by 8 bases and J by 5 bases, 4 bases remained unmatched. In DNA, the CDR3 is TGTGCCAGCGGGGGGACTAGCCACAATGAGCAGTTCTTC. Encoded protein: CASGGTSHNEQFF.

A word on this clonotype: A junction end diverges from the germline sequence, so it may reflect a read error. The CDR3 protein is CASSGLAGGQSSDEQYF. DNA for the CDR3: TGTGCCAGCAGCGGACTAGCGGGAGGGCAAAGCTCCGACGAGCAGTACTTC. The gene calls are TRBV7-2 and TRBJ2-4; 15 bases line up with TRBD2. The DNA end lines up better with TRBJ2-7; the J call may be wrong. The CDR3 length is 17 residues. Germline CDR1 reads SGHTA; CDR2 reads FQGNSA.